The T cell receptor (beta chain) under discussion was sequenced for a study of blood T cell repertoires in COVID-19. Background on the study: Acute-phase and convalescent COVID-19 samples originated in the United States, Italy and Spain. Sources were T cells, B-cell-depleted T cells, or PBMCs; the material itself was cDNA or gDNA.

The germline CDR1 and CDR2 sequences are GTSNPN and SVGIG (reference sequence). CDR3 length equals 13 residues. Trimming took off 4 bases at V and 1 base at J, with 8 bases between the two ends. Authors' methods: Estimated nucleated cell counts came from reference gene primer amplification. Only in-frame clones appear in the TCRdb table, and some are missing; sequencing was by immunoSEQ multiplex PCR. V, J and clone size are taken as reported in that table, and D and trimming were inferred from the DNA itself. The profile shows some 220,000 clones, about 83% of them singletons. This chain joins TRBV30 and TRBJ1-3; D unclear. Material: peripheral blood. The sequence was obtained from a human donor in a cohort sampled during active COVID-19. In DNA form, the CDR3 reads TGTGCCTGGATTAGCGGTTCTGGAAACACCATATATTTT. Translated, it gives CAWISGSGNTIYF.